This T cell receptor beta chain came from a study of regulatory T cells in long-lasting Graves disease (dated by TCRdb to about 2021). For the study in its entirety: Persistent Graves' disease was defined as antithyroid drug treatment for over 5 years with persistently positive TSH receptor autoantibodies. Peripheral blood TCR sequencing and RNA sequencing compared persistent Graves' disease patients with newly diagnosed Graves' disease patients. The study took place in China and was registered as a clinical trial. A total of 33 samples were covered by TCR sequencing, comprising approximately 13 persistent and 20 or so newly diagnosed Graves' disease patients. On average, persistent Graves' disease patients in the clinical cohort had been on antithyroid drugs for around 9.5 years. Study-level results and caveats: Persistent disease showed preferential use of TRBV28, TRBJ1-2 and TRBJ2-5, whereas newly diagnosed disease favored TRBV20-1 and TRBJ2-1. The study examined only peripheral blood because the primary lesion, thyroid tissue, could not be accessed. Compared with newly diagnosed patients, persistent Graves' disease patients had lower TCR Shannon entropy and fewer highly expanded clones, which suggests clonal expansion. As a limitation, the authors acknowledged that the small sample size may reduce accuracy. Only the TCR beta chain was sequenced and analyzed. Persistent patients shared more public clonotypes among themselves (around 2,500) than newly diagnosed patients did (about 970).

Libraries were prepared through multiplex PCR. Sequencing instrument: Illumina HiSeq 4000. iRepertoire HTBI primers and Arm-PCR amplification of CDR3 regions were used to construct TCR beta libraries. Before sequencing, the PCR products went through gel purification. The authors' analysis ran thus. Gene usage analysis of CDR3 amino acid clonotypes relied on the roughly 64 TRBV and about 15 TRBJ segments identified across samples. Filtered high-quality paired reads were merged into contigs using COPE and FqMerger. BLAST was used to align contigs to IMGT TRBV, TRBD and TRBJ reference genes, and CDR3 was defined according to IMGT. Highly expanded clones were defined as clonotypes with a frequency above 0.1%. Shannon entropy served as the measure of repertoire diversity, while the Gini coefficient captured V-J evenness. A clonotype found in more than one individual was treated as public. The public reads were reanalyzed by TCRdb: fastp trimming at Q25, MiXCR alignment, in-frame beta chains only. Merged by CDR3 protein, the rows form single entries marked with the most common genes and DNA. The V and J calls come from TCRdb's annotation, not from the publication. This sample comprises about 470,000 distinct CDR3 sequences, about 22% of them detected only once. The ten largest clones take up over 6% of the sample.

This clonotype was seen ten or more times. It has no known antigen specificity. No base-level quality is on record; no much larger clone is a single base apart. V loses 7 bases of germline sequence and J loses 0 bases, and the interval between the two ends is 10 bases. The germline V gene (reference sequence) provides CDR1 LNHDA and CDR2 SQIVND. The CDR3 runs 14 residues from the cysteine to the phenylalanine. Of the read, only the CDR3 DNA is kept; its 42 bases are in frame from base 1. The time point label, as the study defines it: persistent/refractory GD, antithyroid drugs over 5 years with positive TRAb. RNA was extracted from PBMCs in TRIzol for both TCR sequencing and RNA sequencing. The diagnosis of Graves' disease was made according to American Thyroid Association guidelines. Patients for the study were recruited at an endocrinology department in Xi'an, China. Each patient gave roughly 10 milliliters of peripheral blood, collected in an EDTA anticoagulant tube. PBMCs were isolated by Ficoll Paque Plus density gradient separation without further T cell sorting. RNA quality was checked with an Agilent 2100 Bioanalyzer and agarose gel, and concentration with a NanoDrop 2000.

The specimen comprised peripheral blood mononuclear cells (PBMCs), sampled when the disease was refractory, from a patient treated with antithyroid drugs. This TCR was sampled from a female donor with Graves disease. In this chain, TRBV19 is recombined with TRBJ1-5, and perhaps TRBD1 as D gene, on 5 matching bases. The CDR3 has the sequence CASKSGASNQPQHF. The nucleotide sequence is TGTGCCAGTAAGTCTGGGGCTAGCAATCAGCCCCAGCATTTT.